The 22 T cell receptor beta chains reported below all come from one sample, sequenced in a study of T cells after yellow fever vaccination. TCRdb reanalysed the 5' RACE reads using MiXCR and keeps one entry per CDR3 protein. This repertoire shows more than 300,000 distinct CDR3 sequences, 3.5% to 4.5% found once; its top ten account for around 19%. Sequences were derived from PBMCs, sampled 15 days after the yellow fever booster vaccination. The receptors shown here come from a man younger than 35 who received the YFV17D yellow fever vaccine.

The V gene is TRBV20-1, the J gene TRBJ1-1, with D maybe TRBD1 (6 bases). V was shortened by 4 bases and J by 3 bases, with 12 bases between the two germline ends. The CDR3 has 13 amino acids. The germline V gene has CDR1 DFQATT and CDR2 SNEGSKA (reference sequence). CDR3 sequence: CSANGQYHTEAFF. Here the CDR3 DNA reads TGCAGTGCTAACGGACAGTACCACACTGAAGCTTTCTTT.

This clonotype turned up a few times. In DNA, the CDR3 is TGTGCAAGTCGCTTAGCGCCAACGGAGCGGGGCAACCAAGAGACCCAGTACTTC. Translation gives CASRLAPTERGNQETQYF. The V call is TRBV12-2, the J call TRBJ2-5; the D segment call TRBD2 is taken from the table without a DNA check. TRBV12-2 is reported as a pseudogene. The CDR3 extends over 18 amino acids.

This clonotype came up many times. The chain uses TRBV9 and TRBJ1-2, with D perhaps matching TRBD1 (6 bases). The germline gives CDR1 SGDLS, CDR2 YYNGEE. The V end lost 4 bases, the J end lost 7 bases, and 20 bases lay between the germline ends. The CDR3 has 15 amino acids. The CDR3 DNA reads as TGTGCCAGCAGCTTAGGCGTCGGGGGGCTCGGTGGCTACACCTTC. Amino acids: CASSLGVGGLGGYTF.

This clonotype appeared a few times. The V and J genes are TRBV20-1 and TRBJ1-1; D ambiguous. This CDR3 has 13 residues. The V end was cut by 1 base, the J end by 6 bases, with 12 bases between. Germline CDR1 and CDR2: DFQATT and SNEGSKA (reference sequence). The CDR3 loop is CSARVRVGPEAFF. CDR3 DNA sequence: TGCAGTGCTAGAGTACGTGTGGGTCCTGAAGCTTTCTTT.

The CDR3 DNA reads as TGCGCCAGCAGGGGGGCCCCCGGGGGCCAAGAGACCCAGTACTTC. It specifies CASRGAPGGQETQYF. The rearrangement uses TRBV5-1 and TRBJ2-5; D tentatively fits TRBD1 or TRBD2 (6 bases each). Germline V gene lookup returns CDR1 SGHRS and CDR2 YFSETQ. The germline V and J ends were trimmed by 5 bases and 1 base, with 15 bases remaining between them. There are 15 residues in the CDR3.

CDR3 DNA: TGTGCCAGCAGCCCCCTCTCTTCTGGCCCTTTTATGAACACTGAAGCTTTCTTT. This encodes CASSPLSSGPFMNTEAFF. The V call is TRBV7-9, the J call TRBJ1-1; no definite D call. The CDR3 spans 18 residues. Trimming removed 5 bases from V and 0 bases from J, with 22 bases in between. CDR1 SEHNR and CDR2 FQNEAQ come from the germline V gene (reference sequence).

To note about this clonotype: A much larger clone differs by one base, so this may be a read error. This rearrangement joins TRBV7-9 to TRBJ1-4, with TRBD1 matching 8 bases. The CDR3 spans 15 residues. Germline CDR1 reads SEHNR; CDR2 reads FQNEAQ (reference sequence). The CDR3 loop reads CASSLWGAGGEKLLF. CDR3 DNA sequence: TGTGCCAGCAGCTTATGGGGCGCAGGGGGCGAAAAACTGTTATTT.

This clonotype has ten or more counts. The J gene is TRBJ2-4, the V gene TRBV3-1; D uncertain. CDR1 and CDR2 (germline): LGHDT, YNNKEL (reference sequence). Trimming pared 0 bases from V and 11 bases from J, leaving 23 bases between. The CDR3 extends over 17 amino acids. The chain's CDR3 is CASSQDSPIAPHSLQYF. Here the CDR3 DNA reads TGTGCCAGCAGCCAAGATTCCCCCATCGCGCCTCACAGTCTTCAGTACTTC. Combining the CDR3 with reference TRBV3-1 and TRBJ2-4 gives the whole variable domain DTAVSQTPKYLVTQMGNDKSIKCEQNLGHDTMYWYKQDSKKFLKIMFSYNNKELIINETVPNRFSPKSPDKAHLNLHINSLELGDSAVYFCASSQDSPIAPHSLQYFGAGTRLSVL.

There are many counts of this clonotype. The chain couples TRBV7-9 to TRBJ1-1, with D perhaps TRBD1 (6 bases). This CDR3 has 14 residues. V was trimmed by 2 bases and J by 10 bases, leaving 17 bases between them. Per the germline V gene, CDR1 is SEHNR and CDR2 is FQNEAQ (reference sequence). The CDR3 DNA reads as TGTGCCAGCAGCTTAAATCGGGGGCGAGTAAGAGCTTTCTTT. Translated: CASSLNRGRVRAFF. The whole variable domain, remainder taken from reference TRBV7-9 and TRBJ1-1, is DTGVSQNPRHKITKRGQNVTFRCDPISEHNRLYWYRQTLGQGPEFLTYFQNEAQLEKSRLLSDRFSAERPKGSFSTLEIQRTEQGDSAMYLCASSLNRGRVRAFFGQGTRLTVV.

This clonotype was detected many times. The J gene is TRBJ2-2, the V gene TRBV7-6, with D uncertain. Trimming stripped 0 bases from V and 6 bases from J, with 11 bases between. The CDR3 sequence is 15 residues long. In germline, CDR1 is SGHVS, CDR2 FNYEAQ. CDR3 DNA sequence: TGTGCCAGCAGCTTAGCGCTTTCGATATCCGGGGAGCTGTTTTTT. Its translation is CASSLALSISGELFF.

This clonotype was counted ten times or more. This chain joins TRBV4-2 and TRBJ1-1; a weak D match, TRBD1 (5 bases). The CDR3 contains 16 residues. Germline lookup yields CDR1 LGHNA and CDR2 YNFKEQ. V was clipped by 4 bases and J by 0 bases, with 15 bases between them. The CDR3 DNA reads TGTGCCAGCAGCCCGCCCCCGGGACGGATGAACACTGAAGCTTTCTTT. Translated: CASSPPPGRMNTEAFF.

The chain is built from TRBV28 and TRBJ2-3, with D perhaps TRBD1 (6 bases). The CDR3 totals 16 residues. V gave up 5 bases and J gave up 4 bases, with 19 bases separating them. Germline CDR1 is MDHEN and CDR2 is SYDVKM. The CDR3 sequence: CASSLGGEGVADTQYF. The CDR3 DNA is TGTGCCAGCAGTCTTGGGGGAGAGGGGGTGGCAGATACGCAGTATTTT.

Ten or more counts support this clonotype. V usage is TRBV7-9 and J usage is TRBJ2-1; D call uncertain. Trimming shortened V by 5 bases and J by 16 bases, and 21 bases separated the two germline ends. Germline-derived CDR1 and CDR2 are SEHNR and FQNEAQ (reference sequence). This CDR3 is 13 amino acids long. CDR3: CASSLNSSPAPFF. CDR3 DNA sequence: TGTGCCAGCAGCCTAAACTCTAGTCCCGCTCCCTTCTTC.

CDR3 nucleotide sequence: TGTGCCAGCAGCTTAGGAAACGGGGTCCGGGGGCCCCTCCACTTT. Translated: CASSLGNGVRGPLHF. J is TRBJ1-6 and V is TRBV11-2, with D tentatively TRBD1 (5 bases). Germline V gives CDR1 SGHAT, CDR2 FQNNGV. The V and J ends lost 1 base and 13 bases respectively, with 17 bases between them. This CDR3 contains 15 residues.

This clonotype was counted only a few times. The chain is built from TRBV4-1 and TRBJ1-6; D remains unclear. The CDR3 totals 15 residues. Trimming took off 3 bases at V and 1 base at J, with 7 bases between the two ends. Germline values: CDR1 MGHRA, CDR2 YSYEKL. The chain's CDR3 is CASSQEGSYNSPLHF. CDR3 nucleotides: TGCGCCAGCAGCCAGGAGGGATCCTATAATTCACCCCTCCACTTT.

This clonotype turned up a few times. The DNA of the CDR3 is TGTGCCAGCAGCGACACATTAGAGGGAGAGACCCAGTACTTC. Its translation: CASSDTLEGETQYF. The chain is built from TRBV9 and TRBJ2-5; D is possibly TRBD2 (5 bases). Germline V gene sequence: CDR1 SGDLS, CDR2 YYNGEE. Trimming pared 3 bases from V and 4 bases from J, leaving 13 bases between. This CDR3 region has 14 residues.

This chain links TRBV5-1 with TRBJ1-1; D call uncertain. This CDR3 contains 14 residues. The V gene lost 0 bases and the J gene lost 1 base, with 7 bases spanning the gap. Germline-derived CDR1 and CDR2 are SGHRS and YFSETQ. The CDR3 sequence is CASSLVSRNTEAFF. DNA for the CDR3: TGCGCCAGCAGCTTGGTTTCCAGGAACACTGAAGCTTTCTTT.

The chain uses TRBV5-6 and TRBJ1-5; TRBD1 aligns across 7 bases. The CDR3 has 15 amino acids. The junction had 12 bases not matched to a gene; V was cut back by 4 bases and J by 8 bases. Germline CDR1 reads SGHDT; CDR2 reads YYEEEE. CDR3 nucleotide sequence: TGTGCCAGCAGCCCGAGGAGGCCAGGGACAGAGCCCCAGCATTTT. It yields the protein CASSPRRPGTEPQHF.

The V call is TRBV18, the J call TRBJ1-3; TRBD1 aligns across 9 bases. V lost 3 bases to trimming and J lost 3 bases; unmatched junction nucleotides: 3. The CDR3 has 15 residues. The germline V gene encodes CDR1 KGHSH and CDR2 LQKENI. The CDR3, as DNA: TGTGCCAGCTCACCTGGACAGGGGAATGGAAACACCATATATTTT. It is translated as CASSPGQGNGNTIYF. Combining the CDR3 with reference TRBV18 and TRBJ1-3 gives the whole variable domain NAGVMQNPRHLVRRRGQEARLRCSPMKGHSHVYWYRQLPEEGLKFMVYLQKENIIDESGMPKERFSAEFPKEGPSILRIQQVVRGDSAAYFCASSPGQGNGNTIYFGEGSWLTVV.

This clonotype showed up many times. The chain has TRBV2 and TRBJ1-2; 8 bases match TRBD1. With 6 bases clipped from V and 6 bases from J, the junction kept 3 bases outside the gene matches. The CDR3 contains 12 residues. CDR1 SNHLY and CDR2 FYNNEI come from the germline V gene. This CDR3 reads CASRGTGDGYTF. In DNA form, the CDR3 reads TGTGCCAGCAGGGGGACAGGTGATGGCTACACCTTC.

The chain links TRBV5-5 to TRBJ1-4, with D hard to call. V lost 0 bases to trimming and J lost 8 bases, with 17 bases between them. Germline assignment: CDR1 SGHKS and CDR2 YYEKEE (reference sequence). CDR3 length: 16 residues. The CDR3 loop reads CASSLGSLQSNEKLFF. The CDR3 nucleotides read TGTGCCAGCAGCTTGGGGTCTTTACAATCCAACGAAAAACTGTTTTTT.

There are many counts of this clonotype. The chain couples TRBV5-1 to TRBJ2-7; D is uncertain. V lost 0 bases and J 7 bases, leaving 14 bases between the germline ends. Germline CDR1 SGHRS, CDR2 YFSETQ. This CDR3 spans 14 amino acids. CDR3 loop: CASSLEPRRGEQYF. The CDR3 nucleotides read TGCGCCAGCAGCTTGGAGCCCAGGCGTGGAGAGCAGTACTTC.